Following are 10 T cell receptor beta chains from one sample sequenced in a study of regulatory T cells in long-lasting Graves disease. iRepertoire HTBI primers and Arm-PCR of CDR3 regions built TCR beta libraries. One entry per CDR3 protein results from TCRdb running MiXCR on the multiplex PCR reads. The sample contains around 400,000 distinct CDR3 sequences, around 20% of which appear only once. Time point indicated: persistent/refractory GD, antithyroid drugs over 5 years with positive TRAb. After RNA was extracted from PBMCs, the TCR library was made from it. The material sequenced was peripheral blood mononuclear cells (PBMCs), taken when the disease was refractory, from a patient treated with antithyroid drugs. These receptors were obtained from a female donor with Graves disease.

J is TRBJ2-7 and V is TRBV19; 11 bases align to TRBD2. Germline V gene data show CDR1 as LNHDA and CDR2 as SQIVND (reference sequence). Trimming took 5 bases from V and 2 from J; bases not matched to a gene: 8. The CDR3 has 16 amino acids. The DNA for the CDR3 is TGTGCCAGTAGTTCGCCGCGACTAGCGGGAACCTACGAGCAGTACTTC. Its translation: CASSSPRLAGTYEQYF.

The chain couples TRBV3-1 to TRBJ1-3, with TRBD1 identical over 7 bases. With 4 bases clipped from V and 10 bases from J, the junction kept 13 bases outside the gene matches. This CDR3 region has 15 residues. Germline assignment: CDR1 LGHDT and CDR2 YNNKEL (reference sequence). As DNA, the CDR3 is TGTGCCAGCAGCCCAACCGAGGCAGGGGGACCAACCATATATTTT. This sequence encodes CASSPTEAGGPTIYF.

For this clonotype: This may be a read error: a much more frequent sequence differs by one nucleotide. Since no conserved phenylalanine or tryptophan closes the CDR3, a read error is the likely cause. This CDR3 is CSAPASRSETQYL. The CDR3, as DNA: TGCAGTGCTCCCGCCTCGAGATCAGAGACCCAGTACCTC. The chain recombines TRBV20-1 with TRBJ2-5; D ambiguous. Germline CDR1 reads DFQATT; CDR2 reads SNEGSKA (reference sequence). V was pared by 5 bases and J by 4 bases, with 14 bases between. CDR3 length equals 13 residues.

This clonotype was picked up one time. The CDR3 DNA reads TGTGCCAGCAGCGGAACCAGGAGGAATGAGCAGTTCTTC. Amino acid sequence: CASSGTRRNEQFF. The chain is built from TRBV6-9 and TRBJ2-1, with D perhaps TRBD2 (5 bases). Germline CDR1 MNHGY, CDR2 SVAAGI. There are 13 residues in the CDR3. Trimming pared 6 bases from V and 7 bases from J, leaving 13 bases between.

J is TRBJ2-7 and V is TRBV27; 7 bases fit TRBD2. Germline V lookup: CDR1 MNHEY, CDR2 SMNVEV (reference sequence). There are 15 residues in the CDR3. J gave up 7 bases and V 0 bases, and 9 bases lay outside the gene matches. CDR3 residues: CASSLSAGVGGEQYF. CDR3 bases: TGTGCCAGCAGTTTATCTGCGGGAGTTGGGGGGGAGCAGTACTTC.

The J gene is TRBJ1-2, the V gene TRBV19; 7 nucleotides align to TRBD1. There are 14 residues in the CDR3. CDR1 and CDR2 (germline): LNHDA, SQIVND (reference sequence). The junction had 6 bases not matched to a gene; V was cut back by 3 bases and J by 5 bases. The CDR3 DNA reads TGTGCCAGTAGTATGGAGGGGGCGCGGTATGGCTACACCTTC. Its protein is CASSMEGARYGYTF.

Notes on this clonotype: A much larger clone differs by one base, so this may be a read error. This chain uses TRBV5-1 with TRBJ1-2; D is perhaps TRBD1 (5 bases). The CDR3 runs to 13 residues. Germline CDR1 reads SGHRS; CDR2 reads YFSETQ. In DNA, the CDR3 is TGCGCCTGCAGGGCTCTCGAGGGCGCTGGCTACACCTTC. It yields the protein CACRALEGAGYTF.

J is TRBJ2-3 and V is TRBV7-2, with 11 bases that match TRBD2. CDR1 and CDR2 from the germline V gene are SGHTA and FQGNSA. Trimming cost V 5 bases and J 4 bases; bases outside gene matches: 5. This CDR3 spans 15 amino acids. This CDR3 reads CASSRGLAGSDTQYF. The DNA of the CDR3 is TGTGCCAGCAGCCGAGGACTAGCGGGTTCAGATACGCAGTATTTT.

This clonotype came up once. A clone one base away is much larger, so this may be a read error. V and J are TRBV7-3 and TRBJ2-4; D remains unclear. Germline lookup yields CDR1 SGHTA and CDR2 FQGTGA. The CDR3 consists of 13 residues. Trimming stripped 2 bases from V and 7 bases from J, with 9 bases between. The CDR3 bases are TGTGCCAGCAGCTTAGGTTCGAGGAACATTCAGTACTTC. It codes for CASSLGSRNIQYF.

This clonotype was counted only a few times. The chain has TRBV15 and TRBJ1-1, with TRBD1 as a possible D gene (5 bases). Germline assignment: CDR1 LNHNV and CDR2 YYDKDF (reference sequence). The CDR3 has 15 residues. V dropped 0 bases and J dropped 0 bases, with 8 bases sitting between them. The CDR3 DNA reads TGTGCCACCAGCAGAGATCAGGGAATGAACACTGAAGCTTTCTTT. It translates to CATSRDQGMNTEAFF.